The present TCR beta chain was sequenced within a study of T cell responses to AZD1222 COVID-19 vaccine. Study-level findings and limits: Females outnumbered males among donors, who were mostly white British; clonal diversity was possibly underestimated. Mapped onto spike, vaccine-associated CD4 TCRs spanned it and were dominant at 160-218 and 743-854. Just five or six AZD1222 recipients tested seropositive at baseline.

The germline V gene encodes CDR1 SGHVS and CDR2 FQNEAQ. V shed 1 base and J shed 1 base, with 11 bases lying between them. The CDR3 spans 17 residues. Concerning this clone itself: The antigen is not known.

Sequencing used immunoSEQ multiplex PCR; TCRdb keeps in-frame clones, though not all of them. The repertoire holds around 120,000 clones, with 85% to 95% as singletons. The starting material was peripheral blood, obtained 28 days after the second AZD1222 dose. This receptor was taken from an adult who received the AZD1222 COVID-19 vaccine. The chain couples TRBV7-8 to TRBJ1-6; D possibly corresponds to TRBD1 (6 bases). In DNA form, the CDR3 reads TGTGCCAGCAGCTTAGGAGGGGGGGGTTCCTATAATTCACCCCTCCACTTT. It encodes CASSLGGGGSYNSPLHF. Looking up the rest from reference TRBV7-8 and TRBJ1-6 gives the full variable domain: GAGVSQSPRYKVAKRGQDVALRCDPISGHVSLFWYQQALGQGPEFLTYFQNEAQLDKSGLPSDRFFAERPEGSVSTLKIQRTQQEDSAVYLCASSLGGGGSYNSPLHFGNGTRLTVT.